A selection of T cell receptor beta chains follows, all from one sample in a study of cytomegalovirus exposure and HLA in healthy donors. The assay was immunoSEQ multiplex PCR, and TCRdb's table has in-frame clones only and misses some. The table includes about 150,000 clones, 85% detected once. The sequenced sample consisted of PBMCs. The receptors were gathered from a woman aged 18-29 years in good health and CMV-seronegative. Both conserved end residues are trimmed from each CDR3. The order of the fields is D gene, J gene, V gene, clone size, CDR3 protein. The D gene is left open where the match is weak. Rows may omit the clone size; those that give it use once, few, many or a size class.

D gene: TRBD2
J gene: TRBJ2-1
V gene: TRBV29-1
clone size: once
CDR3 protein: SVVAGVAGGIRDEQF

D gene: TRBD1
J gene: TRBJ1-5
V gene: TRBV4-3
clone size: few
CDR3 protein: ASSQEQGSYQPQH

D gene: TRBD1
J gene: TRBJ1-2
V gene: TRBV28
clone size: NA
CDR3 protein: ASSPGQGTYGYT

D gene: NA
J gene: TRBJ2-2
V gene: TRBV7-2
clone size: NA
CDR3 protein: ASSKRTRTGELF

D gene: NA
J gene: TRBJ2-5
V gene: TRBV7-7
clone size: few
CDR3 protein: ASSLGGALETQY

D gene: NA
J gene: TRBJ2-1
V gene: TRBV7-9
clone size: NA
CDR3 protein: ASGPLEIGHNEQF

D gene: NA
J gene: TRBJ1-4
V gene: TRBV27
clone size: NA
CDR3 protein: ASRGAENEKLF

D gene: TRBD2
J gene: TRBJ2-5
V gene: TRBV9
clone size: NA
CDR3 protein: ASSVHPVASGENSQETQY

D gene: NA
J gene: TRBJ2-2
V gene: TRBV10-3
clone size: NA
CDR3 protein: AISAPETSSGELF

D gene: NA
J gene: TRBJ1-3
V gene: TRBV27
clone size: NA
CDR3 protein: ASSSGAGNTIY

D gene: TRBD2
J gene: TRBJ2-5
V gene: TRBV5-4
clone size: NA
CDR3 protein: ASSSRTSGREETQY

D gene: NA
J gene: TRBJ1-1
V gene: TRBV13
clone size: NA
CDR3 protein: ASSLWGDLNTEAF

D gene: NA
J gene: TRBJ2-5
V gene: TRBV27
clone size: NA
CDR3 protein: ASSSSGVETQY

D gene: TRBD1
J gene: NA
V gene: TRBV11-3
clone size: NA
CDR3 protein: ASSDRGYEQY